Shown below are 21 T cell receptor beta chains from a single sample sequenced in a study of OX40 agonist ivuxolimab in advanced cancers. Method: immunoSEQ multiplex PCR; TCRdb's copy keeps in-frame clones and lacks some. The sample carries 65,000 to 95,000 clones, about 91% recorded once. Sequences were derived from CD4+ or CD8+ T cells sorted from blood, sampled in a trial of the OX40 agonist ivuxolimab. The receptor source for this set is an adult with an advanced solid tumor such as melanoma, head and neck, liver or kidney cancer.

The rearrangement uses TRBV10-3 and TRBJ2-1; 11 bases are shared with TRBD2. The CDR3 is 18 residues long. Germline CDR1 reads ENHRY; CDR2 reads SYGVKD. V shed 6 bases, J shed 3 bases, and the junction held 13 bases outside the gene matches. The CDR3 DNA sequence: TGTGCCATCAGAGCGGACAGACTAGCGGGATGGAGCTACAATGAGCAGTTCTTC. Encoded protein: CAIRADRLAGWSYNEQFF.

CDR3 sequence: CARVGTEAFF. The CDR3 DNA reads TGTGCCAGAGTAGGTACTGAAGCTTTCTTT. J is TRBJ1-1 and V is TRBV2; D gene ambiguous. Germline-derived CDR1 and CDR2 are SNHLY and FYNNEI. The CDR3 contains 10 residues. Trimming pared 9 bases from V and 5 bases from J, leaving 7 bases between.

This clone came up a few times. For the CDR3, the DNA is TGTGCCAGCAGCTTAGGGACTAGCAAAGATGAGCAGTTCTTC. It codes for CASSLGTSKDEQFF. V gene TRBV7-2 combines with J gene TRBJ2-1; TRBD2 agrees at 8 bases. V lost 1 base and J lost 8; bases outside the gene matches: 4. The length of the CDR3 is 14 residues. Germline assignment: CDR1 SGHTA and CDR2 FQGNSA.

This chain links TRBV19 with TRBJ2-1; TRBD2 is a possible D gene (5 bases). V lost 2 bases, J lost 4 bases, and 9 bases lay in between. This CDR3 is 14 amino acids long. Germline assignment: CDR1 LNHDA and CDR2 SQIVND (reference sequence). The CDR3 region has the DNA TGTGCCAGTAGTATACGTCTAGCATACAATGAGCAGTTCTTC. This codes for CASSIRLAYNEQFF.

The V gene is TRBV11-2, the J gene TRBJ2-4, with 7 bases that match TRBD1. There are 15 residues in the CDR3. Germline V CDR1 and CDR2: SGHAT, FQNNGV. The trim removed 2 bases at V and 6 bases at J, leaving 7 bases unmatched. The CDR3 sequence is CASSLRTGQINIQYF. CDR3 sequence (DNA): TGTGCCAGCAGCTTAAGAACGGGACAGATAAACATTCAGTACTTC.

The chain links TRBV6-5 to TRBJ1-4; 9 bases map to TRBD1. The CDR3 length is 16 residues. Germline V CDR1 and CDR2: MNHEY, SVGAGI. Trimming at V came to 4 bases and at J to 8 bases, leaving 11 bases not matched to a gene. This CDR3 is CASSSLLGTGNEKLFF. CDR3 bases: TGTGCCAGCAGTTCGCTTCTAGGGACAGGGAACGAAAAACTGTTTTTT.

This clone was detected only once. The gene calls are TRBV10-3 and TRBJ1-1, with 8 bases identical to TRBD1. With 10 bases clipped from V and 9 bases from J, the junction kept 16 bases outside the gene matches. This CDR3 spans 14 amino acids. Per the germline V gene, CDR1 is ENHRY and CDR2 is SYGVKD. The CDR3: CATQDGQGNQQAFF. DNA for the CDR3: TGTGCCACACAAGATGGACAGGGCAACCAACAAGCTTTCTTT.

This clone came up a few times. The V gene is TRBV7-3, the J gene TRBJ2-1; no definite D call. Germline CDR1 is SGHTA and CDR2 is FQGTGA. The CDR3 spans 16 residues. Trimming took 2 bases from V and 3 from J, leaving 14 bases between them. CDR3 protein: CASSLRASDRYNEQFF. The CDR3 DNA follows: TGTGCCAGCAGCTTACGGGCGTCGGATCGCTACAATGAGCAGTTCTTC.

The rearrangement uses TRBV5-1 and TRBJ2-1; 9 bases align to TRBD1. With 2 bases clipped from V and 4 bases from J, the junction kept 7 bases outside the gene matches. The CDR3 length is 16 residues. The germline V gene has CDR1 SGHRS and CDR2 YFSETQ. The CDR3 coding sequence is TGCGCCAGCAGCTTCTTACAGGGGGCCCTTTACAATGAGCAGTTCTTC. This encodes CASSFLQGALYNEQFF. The variable domain in full, completed from reference TRBV5-1 and TRBJ2-1, reads KAGVTQTPRYLIKTRGQQVTLSCSPISGHRSVSWYQQTPGQGLQFLFEYFSETQRNKGNFPGRFSGRQFSNSRSEMNVSTLELGDSALYLCASSFLQGALYNEQFFGPGTRLTVL.

The rearrangement joins TRBV28 to TRBJ1-2; D gene unclear. The germline CDR1 and CDR2 sequences are MDHEN and SYDVKM. Between the trimmed V and J ends, which lost 8 bases and 1 base, there was a span of 11 bases. This CDR3 contains 13 residues. DNA for the CDR3: TGTGCCAGCTCTTCCAGTCGTAACTATGGCTACACCTTC. It yields the protein CASSSSRNYGYTF.

The chain joins TRBV12-5 to TRBJ2-3, with 8 bases matching TRBD2. V shed 3 bases, J shed 0 bases, and the junction held 11 bases outside the gene matches. The CDR3 spans 18 residues. From germline, CDR1 is LGHNT and CDR2 FRNRAP. The CDR3 coding sequence is TGTGCTAGTGGTTTAAGCGGGGGAGCCTCTCCTAGCACAGATACGCAGTATTTT. Residues: CASGLSGGASPSTDTQYF.

The gene calls are TRBV14 and TRBJ1-2; D ambiguous. The CDR3 consists of 16 residues. In germline, CDR1 is SGHDN, CDR2 FVKESK. V was pared by 0 bases and J by 3 bases, with 14 bases between. CDR3 in amino acids: CASSQENRRAHYGYTF. The CDR3 bases are TGTGCCAGCAGCCAAGAAAATCGTAGGGCTCACTATGGCTACACCTTC.

The chain has TRBV9 and TRBJ1-3; 7 positions match TRBD1. The junction had 6 bases not matched to a gene; V was cut back by 1 base and J by 2 bases. This CDR3 is built from 16 residues. CDR1 is SGDLS and CDR2 is YYNGEE in the germline V gene. The CDR3 spells CASSVTGEIAGNTIYF. CDR3 in DNA: TGTGCCAGCAGCGTAACAGGGGAAATCGCTGGAAACACCATATATTTT.

V usage is TRBV4-1 and J usage is TRBJ1-6, with D unclear. V was clipped by 0 bases and J by 7 bases, with 10 bases between them. CDR3 length equals 15 residues. Germline-derived CDR1 and CDR2 are MGHRA and YSYEKL. The CDR3 region has the DNA TGCGCCAGCAGCCAAGAGGTCGGGCGAAATTCACCCCTCCACTTT. This sequence encodes CASSQEVGRNSPLHF.

The sample holds one count of this clone. The chain uses TRBV2 and TRBJ2-2, with D unclear. CDR3 length: 15 amino acids. V lost 4 bases and J lost 0, with 9 bases in between. Germline V gene lookup returns CDR1 SNHLY and CDR2 FYNNEI. The chain's CDR3 is CASSVVGSNTGELFF. The DNA for the CDR3 is TGTGCCAGCAGTGTTGTGGGTTCGAACACCGGGGAGCTGTTTTTT.

The chain joins TRBV27 to TRBJ2-3; tentative D call: TRBD2 (6 bases). CDR3 size: 15 residues. In germline, CDR1 is MNHEY, CDR2 SMNVEV (reference sequence). Between the trimmed V and J ends, which lost 2 bases and 2 bases, there was a span of 11 bases. The CDR3 nucleotides are TGTGCCAGCAGTTTAGTGGGACTCTTCACAGATACGCAGTATTTT. Translation: CASSLVGLFTDTQYF.

This clone was detected once. The CDR3 protein is CASSVGDDEQYF. The CDR3 DNA is TGTGCCAGCAGCGTGGGGGACGACGAGCAGTACTTC. The V gene is TRBV9, the J gene TRBJ2-7; the D gene could be TRBD1 or TRBD2 (5 bases each). Germline-derived CDR1 and CDR2 are SGDLS and YYNGEE. The CDR3 covers 12 residues. Between the trimmed V and J ends, which lost 2 bases and 5 bases, there was a span of 8 bases.

The chain employs TRBV7-2 and TRBJ2-1; TRBD2 aligns across 11 bases. CDR3 length equals 15 residues. V lost 2 bases to trimming and J lost 5 bases; unmatched junction nucleotides: 2. Germline CDR1 and CDR2: SGHTA and FQGNSA. Here the CDR3 DNA reads TGTGCCAGCAGCTTACGACTAGCGGGAAACAATGAGCAGTTCTTC. Its protein product is CASSLRLAGNNEQFF.

This clone has more than one count but fewer than ten. The rearrangement uses TRBV28 and TRBJ2-7, with D maybe TRBD2 (6 bases). Trimming stripped 6 bases from V and 4 bases from J, with 16 bases between. The length of the CDR3 is 14 residues. Germline V lookup: CDR1 MDHEN, CDR2 SYDVKM. The CDR3 sequence is CASRWGGGRYEQYF. CDR3 nucleotide sequence: TGTGCCAGCAGGTGGGGAGGAGGGCGGTACGAGCAGTACTTC.

The chain couples TRBV5-6 to TRBJ1-5; D unclear. Germline loops: CDR1 SGHDT, CDR2 YYEEEE. This CDR3 contains 15 residues. V lost 4 bases, J lost 3 bases, and 14 bases lay in between. The CDR3 loop is CASSRRGQNNQPQHF. The CDR3 DNA reads TGTGCCAGCAGCCGTCGCGGGCAGAACAATCAGCCCCAGCATTTT.

V is TRBV7-9 and J is TRBJ1-2; 8 bases line up with TRBD1. From germline, CDR1 is SEHNR and CDR2 FQNEAQ (reference sequence). CDR3 size: 14 residues. The J segment lost 4 bases and the V segment lost 5 bases, leaving 6 bases of the junction unmatched. The CDR3, as DNA: TGTGCCAGCAGCCTGGACAGGGATCTCTATGGCTACACCTTC. This gives the protein CASSLDRDLYGYTF.